This T cell receptor (beta chain) was sequenced during a study of Ad26.COV2.S vaccination and SARS-CoV-2 variants. Study-level background: Ad26.COV2.S shots went into the muscle once or twice, 56 days apart. Study-wide results and caveats: Measurements of TCR breadth and depth may have given underestimates of the total T cell responses. Vaccine recipients surpassed placebo recipients in spike-specific TCR breadth.

To note about this clone: The antigen remains unidentified.

Using immunoSEQ multiplex PCR, the repertoire was profiled, and TCRdb retains in-frame clones only, with some absent. The sample holds about 350,000 clones; about 85% are singletons and the top ten take 3% to 4%. Sample treatment: 15 to 20 received Ad26.COV2.S at low or high dose, single or two shots; 5 received placebo; per-sample allocation not given. The study sampled participants on day 63 after the first vaccine or placebo injection. Per the germline V gene, CDR1 is LGHDT and CDR2 is YNNKEL (reference sequence). The V gene lost 5 bases and the J gene lost 5 bases, with 18 bases spanning the gap. The CDR3 is made up of 16 amino acids.

The sequencing used peripheral blood, collected in a trial of Ad26.COV2.S vaccine versus placebo. The clonotype comes from a person aged 18-60 years who received the Ad26.COV2.S COVID-19 vaccine or a placebo. This chain joins TRBV3-1 (or the pseudogene TRBV3-2) and TRBJ1-4; D gene uncertain. As DNA, the CDR3 is TGTGCCAGCAGCGGGAAGGAGGCACAGCGAAATGAAAAACTGTTTTTT. Its protein is CASSGKEAQRNEKLFF.